Listed below are T cell receptor beta chains from one sample, sequenced in a study of blood T cell repertoires in COVID-19. Profiling relied on immunoSEQ multiplex PCR, and the TCRdb table lists in-frame clones only, not all of them. The sample lists 250,000 to 350,000 clones, approximately 88% occurring once. The sample taken for sequencing was peripheral blood. Source of these receptors: a human donor with COVID-19, enrolled during active disease. The donor label of this sample is uncertain. Both conserved end residues are part of each CDR3. A D gene is named only where the DNA matches it firmly. Clone size appears in some rows only: once, few, many, or a class for an expanded clone.

V	size	J	D	CDR3	DNA
TRBV6-6	.	TRBJ2-7	TRBD1	CASRPTGQGNEQYF	TGTGCCAGCAGGCCTACGGGACAGGGAAACGAGCAGTACTTC
TRBV30	.	TRBJ2-3	.	CAWSGGGADTQYF	TGTGCCTGGAGTGGTGGCGGTGCAGATACGCAGTATTTT
TRBV20-1	.	TRBJ2-1	TRBD2	CSASSGRVYEQFF	TGCAGTGCTAGTAGCGGGAGGGTCTATGAGCAGTTCTTC
TRBV24-1	.	TRBJ1-2	.	CATSDLGGDAHGYTF	TGTGCCACCAGTGATCTAGGAGGGGACGCTCATGGCTACACCTTC
TRBV6-4	.	TRBJ2-1	.	CASSDGLSSYNEQFF	TGTGCCAGCAGTGACGGACTGAGCTCCTACAATGAGCAGTTCTTC
TRBV7-2	.	TRBJ2-7	TRBD2	CASSRAPAGGYEQYF	TGTGCCAGCAGCCGCGCCCCCGCGGGAGGCTACGAGCAGTACTTC
TRBV3-1/TRBV3-2	.	TRBJ2-2	TRBD2	CASSQVDLVAGAAGELFF	TGTGCCAGCAGCCAAGTCGACCTGGTAGCGGGAGCGGCCGGGGAGCTGTTTTTT
TRBV2	.	TRBJ2-5	TRBD2	CASSETGGLSQYF	TGTGCCAGCAGTGAAACGGGAGGGTTGTCCCAGTACTTC
TRBV9	once	TRBJ2-6	.	CASSAPPGTPPAGANVLTF	TGTGCCAGCAGCGCTCCCCCCGGGACTCCCCCCGCTGGGGCCAACGTCCTGACTTTC
TRBV28	.	TRBJ2-3	.	CASSFRGSPDTQYF	TGTGCCAGCAGTTTCCGGGGGTCGCCAGATACGCAGTATTTT
TRBV28	.	TRBJ2-7	.	CASRRQPYEQYF	TGTGCCAGCAGGCGACAGCCCTACGAGCAGTACTTC
TRBV11-1	.	TRBJ1-1	TRBD1	CASSLDRGDTEAFF	TGTGCCAGCAGCTTAGACAGGGGCGACACTGAAGCTTTCTTT
TRBV7-9	.	TRBJ2-5	.	CASSRMEGSGTQYF	TGTGCCAGCAGCCGGATGGAGGGGTCTGGGACCCAGTACTTC
TRBV13	.	TRBJ2-2	TRBD2	CASSLFGTSVDTGELFF	TGTGCCAGCAGCTTATTCGGGACTAGCGTAGACACCGGGGAGCTGTTTTTT